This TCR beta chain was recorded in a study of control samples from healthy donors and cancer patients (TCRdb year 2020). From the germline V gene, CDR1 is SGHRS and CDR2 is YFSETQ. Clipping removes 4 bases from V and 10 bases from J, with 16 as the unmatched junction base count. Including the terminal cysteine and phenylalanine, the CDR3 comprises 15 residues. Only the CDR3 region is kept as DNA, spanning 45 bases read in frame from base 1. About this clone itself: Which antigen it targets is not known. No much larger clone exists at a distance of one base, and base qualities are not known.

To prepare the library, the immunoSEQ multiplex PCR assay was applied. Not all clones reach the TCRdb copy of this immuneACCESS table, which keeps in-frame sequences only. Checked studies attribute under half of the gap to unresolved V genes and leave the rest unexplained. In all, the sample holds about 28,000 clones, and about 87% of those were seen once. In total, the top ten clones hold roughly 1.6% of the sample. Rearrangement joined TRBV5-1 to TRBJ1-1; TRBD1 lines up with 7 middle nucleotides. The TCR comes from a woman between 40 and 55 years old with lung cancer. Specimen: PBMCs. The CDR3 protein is CASSTHQGDPPSAFF. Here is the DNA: TGCGCCAGCAGCACCCATCAGGGGGATCCCCCCTCAGCTTTCTTT. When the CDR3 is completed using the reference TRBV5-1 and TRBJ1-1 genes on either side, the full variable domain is KAGVTQTPRYLIKTRGQQVTLSCSPISGHRSVSWYQQTPGQGLQFLFEYFSETQRNKGNFPGRFSGRQFSNSRSEMNVSTLELGDSALYLCASSTHQGDPPSAFFGQGTRLTVV.